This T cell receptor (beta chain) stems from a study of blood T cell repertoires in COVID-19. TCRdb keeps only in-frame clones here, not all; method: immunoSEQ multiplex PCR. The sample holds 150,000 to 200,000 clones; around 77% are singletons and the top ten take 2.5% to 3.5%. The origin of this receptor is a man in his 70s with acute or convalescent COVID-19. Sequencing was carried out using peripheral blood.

The CDR3 region is CATSDLGGVNTGELFF. CDR3 DNA sequence: TGTGCCACCAGTGATTTGGGGGGCGTGAACACCGGGGAGCTGTTTTTT. This chain joins TRBV24-1 and TRBJ2-2; possible D gene TRBD1, 6 bases. V gave up 0 bases and J gave up 1 base, with 8 bases separating them. This CDR3 is built from 16 residues. CDR1 and CDR2 from the germline V gene are KGHDR and SFDVKD.